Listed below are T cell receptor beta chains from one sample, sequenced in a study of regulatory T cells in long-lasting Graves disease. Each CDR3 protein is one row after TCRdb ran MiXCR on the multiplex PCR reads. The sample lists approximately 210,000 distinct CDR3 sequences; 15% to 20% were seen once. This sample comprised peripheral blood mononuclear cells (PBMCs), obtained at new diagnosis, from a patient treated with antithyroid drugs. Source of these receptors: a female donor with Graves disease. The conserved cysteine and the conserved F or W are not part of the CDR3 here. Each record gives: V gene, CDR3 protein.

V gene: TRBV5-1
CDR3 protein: ASSLGQGAKNT

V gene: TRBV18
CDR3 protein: ASSPRAGQKQSPTL

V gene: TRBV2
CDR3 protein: ASGGGDVGEKLF

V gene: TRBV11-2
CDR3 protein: ASSFSGPPRLAGGPLRTQY

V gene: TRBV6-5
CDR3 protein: ASSYRVDSPLH

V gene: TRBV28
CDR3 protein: ASSGAGGADTQY

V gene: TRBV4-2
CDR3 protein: ASSQVALAGADTQY

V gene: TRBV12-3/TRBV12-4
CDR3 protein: ASSLRQGYTEAF

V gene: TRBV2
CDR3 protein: ASRSGLELYQETQY

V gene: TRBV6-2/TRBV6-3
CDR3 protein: ASSYSRDSGANVLT

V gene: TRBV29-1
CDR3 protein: SVEDLSSGVYNEQF

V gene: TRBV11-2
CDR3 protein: ASSVRQGVYNEQF

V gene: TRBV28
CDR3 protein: ASSTPGQRLYGYT

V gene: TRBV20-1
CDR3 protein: SARDPSDYYT